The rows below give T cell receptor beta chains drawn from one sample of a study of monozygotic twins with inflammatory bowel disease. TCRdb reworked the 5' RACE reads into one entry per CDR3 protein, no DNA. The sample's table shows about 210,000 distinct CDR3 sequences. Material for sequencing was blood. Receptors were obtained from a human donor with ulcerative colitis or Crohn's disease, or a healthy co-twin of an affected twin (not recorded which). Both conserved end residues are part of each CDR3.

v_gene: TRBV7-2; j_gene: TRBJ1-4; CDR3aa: CACSSGQGGEKLFF
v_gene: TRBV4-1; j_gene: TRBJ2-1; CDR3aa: CASSQVRVNSSYNEQFF
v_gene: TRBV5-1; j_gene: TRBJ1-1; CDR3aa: CASSFPGGTEAFF
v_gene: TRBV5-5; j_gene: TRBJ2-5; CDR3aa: CASSPRQIQETQYF
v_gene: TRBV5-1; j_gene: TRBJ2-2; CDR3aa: CASTRSGNTGELFF
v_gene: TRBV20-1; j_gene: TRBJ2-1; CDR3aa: CSARALAGTYNEQFF
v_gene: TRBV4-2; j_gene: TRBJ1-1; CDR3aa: CASSQGTGSATEAFF
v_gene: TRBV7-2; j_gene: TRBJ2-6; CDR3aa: CASSPFRGAGANVLTF
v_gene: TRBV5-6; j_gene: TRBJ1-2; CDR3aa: CASSHDDHYGYTF
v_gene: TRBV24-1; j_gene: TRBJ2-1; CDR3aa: CATSDPRTGKDNEQFF
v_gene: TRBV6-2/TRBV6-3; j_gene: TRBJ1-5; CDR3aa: CASSDLDRSFMNNQPQHF
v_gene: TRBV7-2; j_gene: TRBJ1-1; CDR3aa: CASSLYGVGTEAFF
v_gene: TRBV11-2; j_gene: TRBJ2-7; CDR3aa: CASSPTAGMYEQYF
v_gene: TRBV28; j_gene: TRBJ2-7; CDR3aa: CASSFGRFLSYEQYF
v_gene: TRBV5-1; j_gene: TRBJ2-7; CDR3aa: CASSSGRDRASYEQYF
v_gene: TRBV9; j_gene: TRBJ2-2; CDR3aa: CASSVGHQTGELFF
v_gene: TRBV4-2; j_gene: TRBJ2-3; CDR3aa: CASSQDEYTQYF
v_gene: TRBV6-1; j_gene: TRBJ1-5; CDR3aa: CASRRGTGHQPQHF
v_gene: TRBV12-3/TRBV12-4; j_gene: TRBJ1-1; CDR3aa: CASSPWTGVQSTEAFF
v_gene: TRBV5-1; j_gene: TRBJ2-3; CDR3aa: CASSFLGDGDTQYF
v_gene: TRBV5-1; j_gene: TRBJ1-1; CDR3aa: CASSTSTVAGEAFF
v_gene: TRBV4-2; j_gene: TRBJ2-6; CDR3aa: CASSRNGGAGFSGANVLTF
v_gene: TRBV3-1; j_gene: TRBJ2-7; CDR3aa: CASSITGLREQYF
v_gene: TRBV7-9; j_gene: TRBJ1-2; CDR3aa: CASSNKQGTSNYGYTF
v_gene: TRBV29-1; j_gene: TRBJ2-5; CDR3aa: CSAGRTGGRRQETQYF